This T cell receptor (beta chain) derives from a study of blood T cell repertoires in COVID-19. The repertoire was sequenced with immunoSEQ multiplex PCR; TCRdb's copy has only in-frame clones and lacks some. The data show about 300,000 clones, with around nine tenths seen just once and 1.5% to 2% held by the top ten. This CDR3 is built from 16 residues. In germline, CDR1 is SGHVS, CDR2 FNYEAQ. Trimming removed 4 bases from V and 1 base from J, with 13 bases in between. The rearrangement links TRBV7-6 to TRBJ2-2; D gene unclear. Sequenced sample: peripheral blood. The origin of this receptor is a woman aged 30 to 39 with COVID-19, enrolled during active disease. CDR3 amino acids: CASSSQSSLNTGELFF. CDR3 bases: TGTGCCAGCAGCTCGCAGTCCTCCCTGAACACCGGGGAGCTGTTTTTT.